These 2 T cell receptor beta chains originate from one sample sequenced in a study of T cell responses to AZD1222 COVID-19 vaccine. Clones were read by immunoSEQ multiplex PCR, and TCRdb kept only the in-frame ones, dropping some. The table records 120,000 or so clones, roughly 91% of them present only once. The sample consisted of peripheral blood, taken on day 0 of MenACWY control vaccination. These receptors all come from an adult in good health.

This clone was seen just once. J is TRBJ1-2 and V is TRBV7-9; D remains unclear. The CDR3 runs 13 residues. CDR1 is SEHNR, CDR2 FQNEAQ, per germline (reference sequence). Trimming removed 5 bases from V and 1 base from J, with 8 bases in between. CDR3 DNA: TGTGCCAGCAGCAAGGATATTAACTATGGCTACACCTTC. This codes for CASSKDINYGYTF.

J is TRBJ2-7 and V is TRBV27; possible D gene TRBD2, 5 bases. Germline CDR1 MNHEY, CDR2 SMNVEV (reference sequence). With 0 bases removed from V and 0 bases from J, the gap between germline ends came to 9 bases. The CDR3 contains 15 residues. The CDR3 reads CASSLSIGNSYEQYF. In DNA, the CDR3 is TGTGCCAGCAGTTTATCGATCGGGAACTCCTACGAGCAGTACTTC.